Following are 18 T cell receptor beta chains from one sample sequenced in a study of monozygotic twins with inflammatory bowel disease. TCRdb reanalyzed the 5' RACE reads, giving one entry per CDR3 protein sequence and no DNA. The sample has about 160,000 distinct CDR3 sequences; the top ten hold around 2.4%. The sample comprised blood. The receptor source for this set is a human donor with ulcerative colitis or Crohn's disease, or a healthy co-twin of an affected twin (not recorded which).

The chain employs TRBV24-1 and TRBJ2-2; the D call of TRBD1 rests on TCRdb alone, since no DNA is present to check it. Germline V gene lookup returns CDR1 KGHDR and CDR2 SFDVKD. The CDR3 has 14 residues. The CDR3 loop reads CATSVAGRTGELFF.

This chain uses TRBV3-1 with TRBJ2-1; TCRdb's D gene call, TRBD1, goes unchecked for lack of DNA. Germline CDR1 and CDR2: LGHDT and YNNKEL (reference sequence). The CDR3 has 18 residues. Here the CDR3 reads CASSQVPGEDSPYNEQFF.

The gene calls are TRBV5-1 and TRBJ1-1; the TCRdb call, TRBD1, lacks DNA for checking. The CDR3 loop spans 15 amino acids. CDR1 is SGHRS, CDR2 YFSETQ, per germline. The CDR3: CASSWGTGENTEAFF.

The J gene is TRBJ1-4, the V gene TRBV12-3 or TRBV12-4. The CDR3 extends over 11 amino acids. This CDR3 reads CASSLNEKLFF.

This chain links TRBV7-6 with TRBJ2-7; TCRdb indicates TRBD2, and absent DNA this call remains unverified. The CDR3 has 14 residues. Germline values: CDR1 SGHVS, CDR2 FNYEAQ. The CDR3 sequence is CASSLGAHPSEQYF.

This chain uses TRBV28 with TRBJ1-2; TCRdb reports TRBD1, a call that lacks DNA to check it against. CDR3 length: 16 residues. Germline V gene sequence: CDR1 MDHEN, CDR2 SYDVKM. The CDR3 spells CASSPVDRERIYGYTF.

The chain recombines TRBV5-6 with TRBJ2-3. The CDR3 contains 16 residues. Germline CDR1 SGHDT, CDR2 YYEEEE. The CDR3: CASSGTSFISTDTQYF.

V is TRBV6-6 and J is TRBJ1-2; with no DNA, the TCRdb D assignment of TRBD1 cannot be verified. Per germline, CDR1 MNHNY and CDR2 SVGAGI (reference sequence). There are 13 residues in the CDR3. This CDR3 is CASRLHRDNGYTF.

The chain is built from TRBV5-1 and TRBJ2-2; the D gene TCRdb calls, TRBD2, cannot be checked with no DNA. Germline values: CDR1 SGHRS, CDR2 YFSETQ. The CDR3 runs to 17 residues. CDR3 sequence reads: CASSMGLAGGNTGELFF.

This sequence joins TRBV28 and TRBJ2-3; TCRdb gives TRBD1 as the D gene, but with no DNA this cannot be confirmed. The CDR3 extends over 12 amino acids. The germline V gene encodes CDR1 MDHEN and CDR2 SYDVKM. The CDR3 sequence: CATSEGGGTQYF.

This chain joins TRBV9 and TRBJ2-3; TCRdb's D call, TRBD2, is unchecked because there is no DNA. The CDR3 totals 16 residues. Germline V lookup: CDR1 SGDLS, CDR2 YYNGEE. The CDR3 loop reads CASSISMERATDTQYF.

The J gene is TRBJ1-4, the V gene TRBV18. The germline CDR1 and CDR2 sequences are KGHSH and LQKENI. The CDR3 has 15 residues. CDR3 amino acids: CASSPPAEKNEKLFF.

This chain links TRBV5-1 with TRBJ2-1; TCRdb's D call, TRBD1, is unchecked because there is no DNA. The CDR3 has 16 amino acids. The germline V gene has CDR1 SGHRS and CDR2 YFSETQ. CDR3 amino acids: CASSDLDRGRWNEQFF. Supplemented by reference TRBV5-1 and TRBJ2-1, the full variable domain reads KAGVTQTPRYLIKTRGQQVTLSCSPISGHRSVSWYQQTPGQGLQFLFEYFSETQRNKGNFPGRFSGRQFSNSRSEMNVSTLELGDSALYLCASSDLDRGRWNEQFFGPGTRLTVL.

The V gene is TRBV5-4, the J gene TRBJ2-5; TCRdb proposes TRBD1, but this gene call is untestable without DNA. This CDR3 region has 14 residues. The germline V gene has CDR1 SGHNT and CDR2 YYREEE (reference sequence). The CDR3 protein is CASSLGDAQETQYF. The whole variable domain, filled in from reference TRBV5-4 and TRBJ2-5, reads ETGVTQSPTHLIKTRGQQVTLRCSSQSGHNTVSWYQQALGQGPQFIFQYYREEENGRGNFPPRFSGLQFPNYSSELNVNALELDDSALYLCASSLGDAQETQYFGPGTRLLVL.

This chain uses TRBV12-3 or TRBV12-4 with TRBJ1-1; the D call of TRBD1 rests on TCRdb alone, since no DNA is present to check it. The CDR3 extends over 13 amino acids. The CDR3 is CASSFRTTTEAFF.

V is TRBV20-1 and J is TRBJ1-5; the D call from TCRdb, TRBD1, cannot be confirmed without DNA. CDR3 length: 14 amino acids. Per germline, CDR1 DFQATT and CDR2 SNEGSKA (reference sequence). The CDR3: CSASRPSHREPQHF.

V is TRBV20-1 and J is TRBJ2-3; TCRdb returns TRBD2, unconfirmable since there is no DNA. The CDR3 extends over 16 amino acids. Germline assignment: CDR1 DFQATT and CDR2 SNEGSKA (reference sequence). CDR3 sequence: CSARDYELGGSDTQYF.

The chain carries TRBV28 and TRBJ1-2; TCRdb calls TRBD1, which cannot be checked without DNA. The germline V gene encodes CDR1 MDHEN and CDR2 SYDVKM. The length of the CDR3 is 14 residues. CDR3 sequence reads: CASSSDSPVSGYTF.